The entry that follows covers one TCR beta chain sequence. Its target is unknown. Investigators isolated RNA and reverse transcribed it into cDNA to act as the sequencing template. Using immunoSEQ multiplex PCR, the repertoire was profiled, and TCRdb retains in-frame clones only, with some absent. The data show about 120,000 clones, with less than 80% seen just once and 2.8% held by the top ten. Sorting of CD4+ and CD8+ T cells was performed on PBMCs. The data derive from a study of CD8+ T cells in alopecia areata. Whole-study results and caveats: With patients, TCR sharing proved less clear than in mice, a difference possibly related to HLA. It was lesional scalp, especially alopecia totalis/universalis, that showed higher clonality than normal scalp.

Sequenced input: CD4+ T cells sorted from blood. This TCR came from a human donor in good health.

As DNA, the CDR3 is TGTGCCTGGAGACAGGCTTCCGAAGCTTTCTTT. This translates into CAWRQASEAFF. The chain combines TRBV30 with TRBJ1-1; possibly TRBD1 for D (5 bases). The germline V gene has CDR1 GTSNPN and CDR2 SVGIG (reference sequence). Trimming took 3 bases from V and 8 from J, leaving 10 bases between them. CDR3 size: 11 residues.